A selection of T cell receptor beta chains follows, all from one sample in a study of T cell responses to AZD1222 COVID-19 vaccine. The method was immunoSEQ multiplex PCR; TCRdb's version includes in-frame clones alone and lacks a portion of them. The sample lists over 110,000 clones; about 93% were seen once. The source was peripheral blood, collected on day 0 of AZD1222 vaccination. The receptors shown here come from an adult in good health. The CDR3 runs from the conserved cysteine through the conserved F or W. Fields, in order: CDR3 DNA, CDR3 protein, J gene, D gene, clone size, V gene. The D gene is left open where the match is weak. The size entry is marked missing in some rows and otherwise reads once, few, many or a size class.

CDR3nt: TGTGCCACCCAGGACAGGGGAGATTCACCCCTCCACTTT; CDR3aa: CATQDRGDSPLHF; j_gene: TRBJ1-6; d_gene: TRBD1; abundance: once; v_gene: TRBV19
CDR3nt: TGTGCCAGCAGCATACAGGAAGGGACAGGGGGAACCCAGTACTTC; CDR3aa: CASSIQEGTGGTQYF; j_gene: TRBJ2-5; d_gene: TRBD1; abundance: -; v_gene: TRBV7-6
CDR3nt: TGTGCCAGCAGAAGCCCCCCAGCCAACACCGGGGAGCTGTTTTTT; CDR3aa: CASRSPPANTGELFF; j_gene: TRBJ2-2; d_gene: -; abundance: -; v_gene: TRBV11-2
CDR3nt: TGCGCCAGCAGCGGCGGGGGAACCGGGGAGCTGTTTTTT; CDR3aa: CASSGGGTGELFF; j_gene: TRBJ2-2; d_gene: TRBD2; abundance: -; v_gene: TRBV10-1
CDR3nt: TGTGCCAGCTGCAGCTCCTATAATTCACCCCTCCACTTT; CDR3aa: CASCSSYNSPLHF; j_gene: TRBJ1-6; d_gene: -; abundance: -; v_gene: TRBV5-5
CDR3nt: TGCAGCGGGGGGGGCGGGAACCAAGAGACCCAGTACTTC; CDR3aa: CSGGGGNQETQYF; j_gene: TRBJ2-5; d_gene: -; abundance: -; v_gene: TRBV29-1
CDR3nt: TGCAGTGCCCGGGGGGTAGATACGCAGTATTTT; CDR3aa: CSARGVDTQYF; j_gene: TRBJ2-3; d_gene: TRBD2; abundance: -; v_gene: TRBV20-1
CDR3nt: TGCGCCAGCGCAAGGATGGACAGGCAATACGAGCAGTACTTC; CDR3aa: CASARMDRQYEQYF; j_gene: TRBJ2-7; d_gene: TRBD1; abundance: -; v_gene: TRBV5-1
CDR3nt: TGCAGTGCTAGTCGCCGTCAGGGCAGGCAGTATAGCAATCAGCCCCAGCATTTT; CDR3aa: CSASRRQGRQYSNQPQHF; j_gene: TRBJ1-5; d_gene: -; abundance: once; v_gene: TRBV20-1
CDR3nt: TGTGCCAGCAGCCAAGAGAGTGATGGCTACAATGAGCAGTTCTTC; CDR3aa: CASSQESDGYNEQFF; j_gene: TRBJ2-1; d_gene: -; abundance: -; v_gene: TRBV3-1/TRBV3-2
CDR3nt: TGCAGCGTTGCGACAGGTGAAGCTTTCTTT; CDR3aa: CSVATGEAFF; j_gene: TRBJ1-1; d_gene: -; abundance: -; v_gene: TRBV29-1
CDR3nt: TGTGCCAGCGGGCAGTTGGGCGATCAGCCCCAGCATTTT; CDR3aa: CASGQLGDQPQHF; j_gene: TRBJ1-5; d_gene: -; abundance: once; v_gene: TRBV27
CDR3nt: TGTGCCAGCAGTCCTCAGGACGAGCAGTACTTC; CDR3aa: CASSPQDEQYF; j_gene: TRBJ2-7; d_gene: -; abundance: -; v_gene: TRBV7-9
CDR3nt: TGTGCCAGCAGCTTAGGCCCTGGCGGGCAAGAGACCCAGTACTTC; CDR3aa: CASSLGPGGQETQYF; j_gene: TRBJ2-5; d_gene: -; abundance: -; v_gene: TRBV7-2
CDR3nt: TGCGCCAGCAGCCAAGATCTGGTGGGCAGCACAGATACGCAGTATTTT; CDR3aa: CASSQDLVGSTDTQYF; j_gene: TRBJ2-3; d_gene: -; abundance: -; v_gene: TRBV4-3
CDR3nt: TGTGCCAGCAGCTTAGTGGATAGGGAGACCCAGTACTTC; CDR3aa: CASSLVDRETQYF; j_gene: TRBJ2-5; d_gene: -; abundance: -; v_gene: TRBV7-2
CDR3nt: TGTGCCAGCAGCCACCGATCAACAGGGGTGGGTGTTGATGAGCAGTTCTTC; CDR3aa: CASSHRSTGVGVDEQFF; j_gene: TRBJ2-1; d_gene: TRBD1; abundance: -; v_gene: TRBV11-3
CDR3nt: TGTGCCAGCAGCCCACAGGGAATCGGCGGCAATGAGCAGTTCTTC; CDR3aa: CASSPQGIGGNEQFF; j_gene: TRBJ2-1; d_gene: -; abundance: -; v_gene: TRBV5-4
CDR3nt: TGTGCCAGCAGTGAGGGACCTGTTGCTAACTATGGCTACACCTTC; CDR3aa: CASSEGPVANYGYTF; j_gene: TRBJ1-2; d_gene: -; abundance: -; v_gene: TRBV6-1
CDR3nt: TGTGCCAGCAGCCCCAAGGTGACTAGCGGGAGGCCGTATCCCGGGGAGCTGTTTTTT; CDR3aa: CASSPKVTSGRPYPGELFF; j_gene: TRBJ2-2; d_gene: TRBD2; abundance: -; v_gene: TRBV14
CDR3nt: TGTGCCAGCAGGGGACAGGGGTCGTATGGCTACACCTTC; CDR3aa: CASRGQGSYGYTF; j_gene: TRBJ1-2; d_gene: TRBD1; abundance: -; v_gene: TRBV27
CDR3nt: TGTGCCAGCAGCTTAGGCGGCAGCCGGGGCTACACCTTC; CDR3aa: CASSLGGSRGYTF; j_gene: TRBJ1-2; d_gene: -; abundance: -; v_gene: TRBV13
CDR3nt: TGTGCCAGCAGAACCAGGGTTTCTTTCGGCACAGATACGCAGTATTTT; CDR3aa: CASRTRVSFGTDTQYF; j_gene: TRBJ2-3; d_gene: -; abundance: once; v_gene: TRBV7-2
CDR3nt: TGCGCCAGCAGCTTGGCCGTGAGCGGGTCTGAAGAGACCCAGTACTTC; CDR3aa: CASSLAVSGSEETQYF; j_gene: TRBJ2-5; d_gene: -; abundance: -; v_gene: TRBV5-1
CDR3nt: TGTGCCAGCAGCTTAATTGGGGGGGCAGGTGGCTACACCTTC; CDR3aa: CASSLIGGAGGYTF; j_gene: TRBJ1-2; d_gene: -; abundance: -; v_gene: TRBV7-9
CDR3nt: TGCAGCGTTGATCTTTTCGCAAACACTGAAGCTTTCTTT; CDR3aa: CSVDLFANTEAFF; j_gene: TRBJ1-1; d_gene: -; abundance: -; v_gene: TRBV29-1
CDR3nt: TGTGCCAGCAGCCCGCTCATGGTGAAAGGCTACACCTTC; CDR3aa: CASSPLMVKGYTF; j_gene: TRBJ1-2; d_gene: -; abundance: once; v_gene: TRBV12-3/TRBV12-4
CDR3nt: TGTGCCAGCAGTCCGGGACAGAAGAACACTGAAGCTTTCTTT; CDR3aa: CASSPGQKNTEAFF; j_gene: TRBJ1-1; d_gene: TRBD1; abundance: -; v_gene: TRBV6-2/TRBV6-3
CDR3nt: TGTGCCAGCAGCTTGGGAGGGACAGGACATAATCAGCCCCAGCATTTT; CDR3aa: CASSLGGTGHNQPQHF; j_gene: TRBJ1-5; d_gene: TRBD1; abundance: -; v_gene: TRBV5-6
CDR3nt: TGCGCCAGCAGCCAAGAGGGCAGACCAACTAATGAAAAACTGTTTTTT; CDR3aa: CASSQEGRPTNEKLFF; j_gene: TRBJ1-4; d_gene: -; abundance: -; v_gene: TRBV4-1
CDR3nt: TGTGCCAGCTCAATGGAGCTAGCCAAAAACATTCAGTACTTC; CDR3aa: CASSMELAKNIQYF; j_gene: TRBJ2-4; d_gene: -; abundance: -; v_gene: TRBV18
CDR3nt: TGTGCCAGTTCTCCAGGGAACACTGAAGCTTTCTTT; CDR3aa: CASSPGNTEAFF; j_gene: TRBJ1-1; d_gene: -; abundance: -; v_gene: TRBV12-3/TRBV12-4
CDR3nt: TGCGCCAGCACGGGACAGGGAGGCACTGAAGCTTTCTTT; CDR3aa: CASTGQGGTEAFF; j_gene: TRBJ1-1; d_gene: TRBD1; abundance: -; v_gene: TRBV4-3
CDR3nt: TGTGCCAGTAGTGACTCCGGGACGTTCAATCAGCCCCAGCATTTT; CDR3aa: CASSDSGTFNQPQHF; j_gene: TRBJ1-5; d_gene: -; abundance: -; v_gene: TRBV19
CDR3nt: TGTGCCAGCAGTGAAAGACTAGCCCCCGGGGAGCTGTTTTTT; CDR3aa: CASSERLAPGELFF; j_gene: TRBJ2-2; d_gene: TRBD2; abundance: -; v_gene: TRBV6-1
CDR3nt: TGTGCCAGCAGCTTAGGACAGGGGGGCCCAGATACGCAGTATTTT; CDR3aa: CASSLGQGGPDTQYF; j_gene: TRBJ2-3; d_gene: TRBD1; abundance: -; v_gene: TRBV7-9
CDR3nt: TGCAGCGTTCGCGGACAGGGGGCGGGCGAGCAGTACTTC; CDR3aa: CSVRGQGAGEQYF; j_gene: TRBJ2-7; d_gene: TRBD1; abundance: -; v_gene: TRBV29-1
CDR3nt: TGTGCCAGTAGCCGCAACAGGGGGCGCGCAGATACGCAGTATTTT; CDR3aa: CASSRNRGRADTQYF; j_gene: TRBJ2-3; d_gene: TRBD1; abundance: -; v_gene: TRBV19
CDR3nt: TGCGCCAGCAGCTTGGGGTCAGTCTATAATTCACCCCTCCACTTT; CDR3aa: CASSLGSVYNSPLHF; j_gene: TRBJ1-6; d_gene: -; abundance: -; v_gene: TRBV5-1
CDR3nt: TGTGCCAGCCGCCTAGGGGGGACAGGGGGCCTAGATACGCAGTATTTT; CDR3aa: CASRLGGTGGLDTQYF; j_gene: TRBJ2-3; d_gene: TRBD1; abundance: -; v_gene: TRBV5-4
CDR3nt: TGTGCCAGCAGCTTGGGGGCAGCTTATGGCTACACCTTC; CDR3aa: CASSLGAAYGYTF; j_gene: TRBJ1-2; d_gene: -; abundance: -; v_gene: TRBV5-4